One sample yielded the 27 T cell receptor beta chains listed below, sequenced in a study of OX40 agonist ivuxolimab in advanced cancers. Here immunoSEQ multiplex PCR was the method, and the copy in TCRdb shows in-frame clones only, minus some. The table has around 53,000 clones, less than 85% seen once; the top ten hold 13%. This sample comprised CD4+ or CD8+ T cells sorted from blood, obtained in a trial of the OX40 agonist ivuxolimab. Receptor source: an adult with an advanced solid tumor such as melanoma, head and neck, liver or kidney cancer.

The J gene is TRBJ2-1, the V gene TRBV28; 10 positions match TRBD2. Looked up from germline, CDR1 is MDHEN and CDR2 is SYDVKM. Trimming removed 2 bases from V and 4 bases from J; junction bases left unmatched: 23. The CDR3 is made up of 22 amino acids. The CDR3 DNA reads TGTGCCAGCAGTTTAGGATACGACCTGAACCCTAGCGGGAGAAATGGTTACAATGAGCAGTTCTTC. Amino acids: CASSLGYDLNPSGRNGYNEQFF. The whole variable domain, filled in from reference TRBV28 and TRBJ2-1, reads DVKVTQSSRYLVKRTGEKVFLECVQDMDHENMFWYRQDPGLGLRLIYFSYDVKMKEKGDIPEGYSVSREKKERFSLILESASTNQTSMYLCASSLGYDLNPSGRNGYNEQFFGPGTRLTVL.

The rearrangement links TRBV19 to TRBJ2-3; D not resolved. V lost 6 bases, J lost 3 bases, and 10 bases lay in between. Germline CDR1 reads LNHDA; CDR2 reads SQIVND (reference sequence). This CDR3 is 13 amino acids long. The DNA of the CDR3 is TGTGCCAGTAGGCGCGACCTAACAGATACGCAGTATTTT. Translating gives CASRRDLTDTQYF.

The rearrangement uses TRBV19 and TRBJ1-1, with D possibly TRBD1 on 6 matching bases. This CDR3 has 15 amino acids. Trimming shortened V by 2 bases and J by 9 bases, and 19 bases separated the two germline ends. The germline V gene encodes CDR1 LNHDA and CDR2 SQIVND (reference sequence). The CDR3 nucleotides read TGTGCCAGTAGTATACGGAAGGGACACGTGGAAAAAGCTTTCTTT. The encoded protein is CASSIRKGHVEKAFF. Full variable domain (remainder filled in from reference TRBV19 and TRBJ1-1): DGGITQSPKYLFRKEGQNVTLSCEQNLNHDAMYWYRQDPGQGLRLIYYSQIVNDFQKGDIAEGYSVSREKKESFPLTVTSAQKNPTAFYLCASSIRKGHVEKAFFGQGTRLTVV.

The rearrangement uses TRBV18 and TRBJ1-5; D is uncertain. Per the germline V gene, CDR1 is KGHSH and CDR2 is LQKENI. The CDR3 totals 14 residues. With 3 bases removed from V and 5 bases from J, the gap between germline ends came to 11 bases. The CDR3 loop is CASSPSRADQPQHF. CDR3 nucleotides: TGTGCCAGCTCACCCTCGAGGGCTGATCAGCCCCAGCATTTT.

This chain links TRBV9 with TRBJ2-1; 10 bases are a match to TRBD2. V shed 0 bases, J shed 9 bases, and the junction held 18 bases outside the gene matches. The germline CDR1 and CDR2 sequences are SGDLS and YYNGEE. CDR3 length equals 19 residues. The CDR3 region is CASSVGLASSGRAQVEQFF. In DNA, the CDR3 is TGTGCCAGCAGCGTAGGTCTTGCGTCCAGCGGGAGGGCGCAGGTTGAGCAGTTCTTC.

The chain is built from TRBV19 and TRBJ1-3; maybe TRBD1 (5 bases). Germline CDR1 reads LNHDA; CDR2 reads SQIVND (reference sequence). The CDR3 extends over 16 amino acids. Trimming took 5 bases from V and 3 from J, leaving 17 bases between them. CDR3 nucleotide sequence: TGTGCCAGTAGTGCCTCACAGGATATCTTTGGAAACACCATATATTTT. This encodes CASSASQDIFGNTIYF.

The J gene is TRBJ1-5, the V gene TRBV28; weak D call: TRBD1 (6 bases). CDR3 length: 16 amino acids. Trimming took 6 bases from V and 6 from J, leaving 21 bases between them. From germline, CDR1 is MDHEN and CDR2 SYDVKM. The CDR3 loop is CASSPQTGGDLQPQHF. For the CDR3, the DNA is TGTGCCAGCAGCCCACAGACAGGAGGAGACCTTCAGCCCCAGCATTTT.

The rearrangement joins TRBV6-4 to TRBJ2-1; D is perhaps TRBD2 (5 bases). CDR1 and CDR2 (germline): MRHNA, SNTAGT. The length of the CDR3 is 15 residues. Trimming removed 3 bases at V and 8 bases at J, with 17 bases between. This CDR3 is CASSEEAGGGDEQFF. The DNA for the CDR3 is TGTGCCAGCAGTGAAGAAGCCGGAGGAGGCGATGAGCAGTTCTTC.

The chain employs TRBV11-3 and TRBJ2-3, with D perhaps matching TRBD2 (5 bases). V was cut by 4 bases and J by 9 bases, with 14 bases left in between. Germline lookup yields CDR1 SGHNT and CDR2 YENEEA. The CDR3 contains 13 residues. CDR3 sequence reads: CASSSSHGRTQYF. CDR3 DNA sequence: TGTGCCAGCAGCTCCTCCCATGGGAGAACGCAGTATTTT.

CDR3 region: CASNPLRGIPAKNIQYF. The CDR3 nucleotides are TGTGCCAGCAACCCACTACGGGGGATCCCAGCCAAAAACATTCAGTACTTC. The rearrangement links TRBV5-8 to TRBJ2-4; perhaps TRBD2 as D (6 bases). This CDR3 comprises 17 residues. Germline-derived CDR1 and CDR2 are SGHTS and YDEGEE. V lost 6 bases, J lost 0 bases, and 19 bases lay in between.

The rearrangement joins TRBV28 to TRBJ2-7, with D tentatively TRBD1 (6 bases). V was trimmed by 6 bases and J by 0 bases, leaving 15 bases between them. Germline loops: CDR1 MDHEN, CDR2 SYDVKM. The length of the CDR3 is 15 residues. Here the CDR3 DNA reads TGTGCCAGCAGCCCTATTTTCAGGGGCTCCTACGAGCAGTACTTC. Its translation is CASSPIFRGSYEQYF. The whole variable domain, filled in from reference TRBV28 and TRBJ2-7, reads DVKVTQSSRYLVKRTGEKVFLECVQDMDHENMFWYRQDPGLGLRLIYFSYDVKMKEKGDIPEGYSVSREKKERFSLILESASTNQTSMYLCASSPIFRGSYEQYFGPGTRLTVT.

This rearrangement joins TRBV11-3 to TRBJ2-5; D uncertain. Germline-derived CDR1 and CDR2 are SGHNT and YENEEA. The germline V and J ends were trimmed by 1 base and 3 bases, with 12 bases remaining between them. This CDR3 region has 15 residues. The DNA for the CDR3 is TGTGCCAGCAGCTTAGCGAGAGGAGTTGAAGAGACCCAGTACTTC. It translates to CASSLARGVEETQYF.

This clone was observed a handful of times. This chain connects TRBV5-1 to TRBJ2-1; 8 bases align to TRBD2. V was pared by 1 base and J by 7 bases, with 10 bases of the junction left unmatched. CDR1 SGHRS and CDR2 YFSETQ come from the germline V gene. The CDR3 has 16 residues. CDR3 sequence reads: CASSLQGSGGRNEQFF. The CDR3 coding sequence is TGCGCCAGCAGCTTGCAGGGAAGCGGGGGTAGGAATGAGCAGTTCTTC.

The chain links TRBV12-1 to TRBJ2-3; the table's D call, TRBD2, has no DNA check behind it. TRBV12-1 corresponds to a pseudogene. The CDR3 has 17 amino acids. The CDR3 nucleotides are TGTGCCAGCAGCTTAATCGGACTAGCGGGATGCACAGATACGCAGTATTTT. It translates to CASSLIGLAGCTDTQYF.

The chain carries TRBV7-2 and TRBJ1-4; D is uncertain. Germline loops: CDR1 SGHTA, CDR2 FQGNSA. The ends were cut back, 5 bases at V and 8 bases at J, with 9 bases in the middle. CDR3 length: 12 residues. The CDR3 DNA is TGTGCCAGCAGCCAAGGCAGCGAAAAACTGTTTTTT. It is translated as CASSQGSEKLFF.

CDR3 nucleotides: TGTGCCTGGAGTGTATCCCCACAGTTCGAGCAGTTCTTC. This gives the protein CAWSVSPQFEQFF. The genes are TRBV30 and TRBJ2-1; unclear D gene. This CDR3 is built from 13 residues. Germline lookup yields CDR1 GTSNPN and CDR2 SVGIG (reference sequence). V was clipped by 0 bases and J by 10 bases, with 13 bases between them.

The gene calls are TRBV10-3 and TRBJ1-2; a weak D match, TRBD1 (5 bases). There are 13 residues in the CDR3. The germline V gene has CDR1 ENHRY and CDR2 SYGVKD. Trimming pared 4 bases from V and 9 bases from J, leaving 15 bases between. This chain's CDR3 is CAISGSLDNSYTF. CDR3 sequence (DNA): TGTGCCATCAGTGGCTCTTTGGACAATAGCTACACCTTC.

The chain links TRBV27 to TRBJ2-2; D ambiguous. V was shortened by 4 bases and J by 0 bases, with 15 bases between the two germline ends. The CDR3 covers 17 residues. CDR1 is MNHEY, CDR2 SMNVEV, per germline (reference sequence). The CDR3 loop is CASSSPPGYPNTGELFF. For the CDR3, the DNA is TGTGCCAGCAGTTCGCCCCCGGGCTACCCGAACACCGGGGAGCTGTTTTTT.

This clone was detected many times. V is TRBV5-1 and J is TRBJ2-7; TRBD2 aligns across 12 bases. The CDR3 runs to 14 residues. Germline CDR1 and CDR2: SGHRS and YFSETQ. V lost 5 bases to trimming and J lost 5 bases; unmatched junction nucleotides: 5. CDR3 sequence (DNA): TGCGCCAGCAGTCGGACTAGCGGGAACCACGAGCAGTACTTC. Translating gives CASSRTSGNHEQYF.

There are a few counts of this clone. This sequence joins TRBV6-5 and TRBJ2-4; D uncertain. This CDR3 comprises 15 residues. V was pared by 0 bases and J by 3 bases, with 9 bases between. CDR1 is MNHEY and CDR2 is SVGAGI in the germline V gene. The CDR3, as DNA: TGTGCCAGCAGTTACTCGAGAGGTGGCAAAAACATTCAGTACTTC. It yields the protein CASSYSRGGKNIQYF.

This chain uses TRBV11-2 with TRBJ2-7; TRBD2 aligns across 13 bases. J was trimmed by 6 bases and V by 0 bases; bases with no gene match: 5. The CDR3 has 16 residues. Germline V CDR1 and CDR2: SGHAT, FQNNGV. Here the CDR3 DNA reads TGTGCCAGCAGCTTAGAGACTAGCGGGAGGAAGCTCGAGCAGTACTTC. It specifies CASSLETSGRKLEQYF.

The chain uses TRBV15 and TRBJ2-1; D unresolved. Looked up from germline, CDR1 is LNHNV and CDR2 is YYDKDF (reference sequence). This CDR3 has 17 amino acids. Trimming shortened V by 0 bases and J by 3 bases, and 15 bases separated the two germline ends. The CDR3 reads CATSRELVPQVYNEQFF. DNA of the CDR3: TGTGCCACCAGCAGAGAACTGGTGCCACAAGTCTACAATGAGCAGTTCTTC.

The genes are TRBV12-5 and TRBJ2-7; a weak D match, TRBD1 (5 bases). The CDR3 is 18 amino acids. V was cut by 1 base and J by 3 bases, with 22 bases left in between. The germline V gene encodes CDR1 LGHNT and CDR2 FRNRAP. Here the CDR3 DNA reads TGTGCTAGTGGTTTGGCTCTCTTCTCGGACACAGCTCACTACGAGCAGTACTTC. This gives the protein CASGLALFSDTAHYEQYF.

The CDR3 DNA reads as TGTGCCAGCAGACAAGAACAAGACTCCTACGAGCAGTACTTC. It specifies CASRQEQDSYEQYF. The chain recombines TRBV2 with TRBJ2-7; no definite D call. There are 14 residues in the CDR3. V was shortened by 6 bases and J by 0 bases, with 12 bases between the two germline ends. Germline V gene sequence: CDR1 SNHLY, CDR2 FYNNEI.

The chain employs TRBV7-2 and TRBJ2-7; D gene unclear. V gave up 5 bases and J gave up 2 bases, with 16 bases separating them. The CDR3 extends over 15 amino acids. Germline V lookup: CDR1 SGHTA, CDR2 FQGNSA. CDR3 amino acids: CASSPSRQTAYEQYF. The DNA for the CDR3 is TGTGCCAGCAGCCCATCAAGGCAGACGGCCTACGAGCAGTACTTC.

The chain joins TRBV11-2 to TRBJ2-1; maybe TRBD2 (6 bases). This CDR3 is built from 14 residues. Looked up from germline, CDR1 is SGHAT and CDR2 is FQNNGV. V gave up 5 bases and J gave up 2 bases, with 10 bases separating them. Here the CDR3 DNA reads TGTGCCAGCAGCCCGACTAGTCCCTACAATGAGCAGTTCTTC. It yields the protein CASSPTSPYNEQFF.

The chain couples TRBV5-8 to TRBJ2-1; TRBD1 aligns across 10 bases. The CDR3 is made up of 15 amino acids. The ends lost 4 bases at V and 2 bases at J; junction bases unmatched: 3. CDR1 is SGHTS and CDR2 is YDEGEE in the germline V gene. The DNA of the CDR3 is TGTGCCAGCAGCGCCGGGACAGGGGCCTACAATGAGCAGTTCTTC. Its translation is CASSAGTGAYNEQFF. Supplemented by reference TRBV5-8 and TRBJ2-1, the full variable domain reads EAGVTQSPTHLIKTRGQQATLRCSPISGHTSVYWYQQALGLGLQFLLWYDEGEERNRGNFPPRFSGRQFPNYSSELNVNALELEDSALYLCASSAGTGAYNEQFFGPGTRLTVL.